These T cell receptor beta chains were read from a single sample in a study of beta chain features in type 1 diabetes. Method: immunoSEQ multiplex PCR; TCRdb's copy keeps in-frame clones and lacks some. This table holds 95,000 to 150,000 clones, about 17% found once. Input material: central memory CD4+ T cells from blood. The origin of the receptors is a man aged 30 to 45 with type 1 diabetes. CDR3s include the opening cysteine and the closing phenylalanine or tryptophan. D genes are given only for firm matches. Size tells how often a clone was seen (once, few, many) or the class of an expanded clone, and some rows leave it out.

TGCGCCAGCGTCCAAAGTGGCAATGAGCAGTTCTTC	CASVQSGNEQFF	TRBV10-2	NA	TRBJ2-1	many
TGTGCCAGCAGCTTATCCGGGACAGGGGTCGAGCAGTACTTC	CASSLSGTGVEQYF	TRBV7-9	TRBD1	TRBJ2-7	NA
TGCGCCAGCAGCTATGCTTCCTTCAGGGGAGAGGAAAAACTGTTTTTT	CASSYASFRGEEKLFF	TRBV5-1	NA	TRBJ1-4	NA
TGTGCCAGCAGTTTACGACTCTACGAGCAGTACTTC	CASSLRLYEQYF	TRBV28	NA	TRBJ2-7	many
TGTGCCAGCTCACCAGACAGTGGGGGTTCTGAAGCTTTCTTT	CASSPDSGGSEAFF	TRBV18	NA	TRBJ1-1	NA
TGTGCCAGCACCATACTACAGGGGAACTATGGCTACACCTTC	CASTILQGNYGYTF	TRBV5-6	TRBD1	TRBJ1-2	NA
TGTGCCAGCAGCTCTACTAGCGGGCCGCAAGAGACCCAGTACTTC	CASSSTSGPQETQYF	TRBV11-3	TRBD2	TRBJ2-5	few
TGTGCCAGCGAGGCTAGCGGGGGTGAGACCCAGTACTTC	CASEASGGETQYF	TRBV11-2	TRBD2	TRBJ2-5	NA
TGTGCCAGCAGCGTAGCGACAGGCGCGGGGGAGCAGTACTTC	CASSVATGAGEQYF	TRBV9	NA	TRBJ2-7	NA
TGTGCCATCAGTGAGTCTGGTCAGCCCCAGCATTTT	CAISESGQPQHF	TRBV10-3	NA	TRBJ1-5	few
TGTGCCAGCAGTGAACCCTCTTTGAATGAGCAGTTCTTC	CASSEPSLNEQFF	TRBV6-1	NA	TRBJ2-1	few
TGTGCCAGCACGGTGGGGACGAACACTGAAGCTTTCTTT	CASTVGTNTEAFF	TRBV25-1	NA	TRBJ1-1	NA
TGTGCCAGTAGTTCTTCCGGGCGGGGGTTCGATACGCAGTATTTT	CASSSSGRGFDTQYF	TRBV19	TRBD2	TRBJ2-3	NA
TGTGCCAGCAGCCAAGGGCGGGCAGATACGCAGTATTTT	CASSQGRADTQYF	TRBV7-2	NA	TRBJ2-3	NA
TGTGCCAGCATCGGGTCCGGCGATGAGCAGTTCTTC	CASIGSGDEQFF	TRBV28	NA	TRBJ2-1	few
TGTGCCTGGAGCCCGAGGGTGGGAAAACTGTTTTTT	CAWSPRVGKLFF	TRBV30	NA	TRBJ1-4	NA
TGTGCCAGCAGTGAGGCAGGCTATGGCTACACCTTC	CASSEAGYGYTF	TRBV2	NA	TRBJ1-2	NA
TGTGCCAGCAGCCAAGAAGACAGGGTTGGGGCCAACGTCCTGACTTTC	CASSQEDRVGANVLTF	TRBV14	TRBD1	TRBJ2-6	few
TGTGCCAGCAGGACCGGGACTAGCGGGGGGCCTCAAGAGACCCAGTACTTC	CASRTGTSGGPQETQYF	TRBV2	TRBD2	TRBJ2-5	NA
TGTGCCAGCAGCTTAGAGACGGGGTGGCAGCCCCAGCATTTT	CASSLETGWQPQHF	TRBV7-2	NA	TRBJ1-5	many
TGTGCCAGCCAACCTCTAGTAATGCCGGGAGATACGCAGTATTTT	CASQPLVMPGDTQYF	TRBV2	NA	TRBJ2-3	few
TGTGCCACCAGCAGAGATGCCCCCCTAGGCACAGATACGCAGTATTTT	CATSRDAPLGTDTQYF	TRBV15	NA	TRBJ2-3	few
TGTGCCAGCAGCTTGGCCGGAGGGAAAGAGACCCAGTACTTC	CASSLAGGKETQYF	TRBV5-4	NA	TRBJ2-5	few
TGTGCCAGCTCACCACCCCCCACTAGCAAGTGGGAGACCCAGTACTTC	CASSPPPTSKWETQYF	TRBV18	NA	TRBJ2-5	NA
TGTGCCAGCAGTTCCCTAGGGGGGGGGCAAGATACGCAGTATTTT	CASSSLGGGQDTQYF	TRBV27	NA	TRBJ2-3	few
TGTGCCAGTAGTATAGATAAATCTAGCGGGGGCCTAGCCAAAAACATTCAGTACTTC	CASSIDKSSGGLAKNIQYF	TRBV19	TRBD2	TRBJ2-4	few
TGCGCCAGCAGCTTGTCCGGGGATAGCAATCAGCCCCAGCATTTT	CASSLSGDSNQPQHF	TRBV5-1	NA	TRBJ1-5	NA
TGTGCCAGCAGGAAGACGTACACAGATACGCAGTATTTT	CASRKTYTDTQYF	TRBV6-5	NA	TRBJ2-3	many
TGTGCCAGCAGAGCGGGGAGCACCGGGGAGCTGTTTTTT	CASRAGSTGELFF	TRBV11-3	TRBD2	TRBJ2-2	few
TGCAGCGTTCGACAGGGGGCCTCGGATAGCAATCAGCCCCAGCATTTT	CSVRQGASDSNQPQHF	TRBV29-1	TRBD1	TRBJ1-5	few
TGCAGCGTTGAATCGACAGCCGTCTATGGCTACACCTTC	CSVESTAVYGYTF	TRBV29-1	NA	TRBJ1-2	NA
TGTGCCAGCAGCTTCGATACGAGTGGCTACACCTTC	CASSFDTSGYTF	TRBV7-9	NA	TRBJ1-2	NA
TGCGCCAGCAGTTCTGGGGGAGGAGGAACTGAAGCTTTCTTT	CASSSGGGGTEAFF	TRBV5-1	NA	TRBJ1-1	few
TGTGCCAGCGCCACCGGGTCCTCAACTGGATATGGCTACACCTTC	CASATGSSTGYGYTF	TRBV7-2	NA	TRBJ1-2	NA
TGCGCCAGCAGCCAAGATTGGGCGGCTGGGGCCAACGTCCTGACTTTC	CASSQDWAAGANVLTF	TRBV4-3	NA	TRBJ2-6	few
TGTGCCAGTAGTGGGACAGGGGGTAACTCACCCCTCCACTTT	CASSGTGGNSPLHF	TRBV19	TRBD1	TRBJ1-6	few
TGTGCCAGCAGCTTGGACCGACACACCGGGGAGCTGTTTTTT	CASSLDRHTGELFF	TRBV5-4	NA	TRBJ2-2	NA
TGCAGTGCCCCGGCGGAAGAGACCCAGTACTTC	CSAPAEETQYF	TRBV20-1	NA	TRBJ2-5	NA
TGCGCCAGCAGGAGACTAGCGGGGGGCCCCGCCTACGAGCAGTACTTC	CASRRLAGGPAYEQYF	TRBV5-1	TRBD2	TRBJ2-7	few
TGTGCCTGGAGCAGAGACAGGGGAGGCCTCCGGAGGACCTTC	CAWSRDRGGLRRTF	TRBV30	TRBD1	TRBJ1-2	many